The sequence of this T cell receptor beta chain was determined in a study of blood T cell repertoires in COVID-19. About the study: Sources were T cells, B-cell-depleted T cells, or PBMCs; the material itself was cDNA or gDNA.

This clone showed up many times. Germline V lookup: CDR1 SEHNR, CDR2 FQNEAQ (reference sequence). Trimming shortened V by 2 bases and J by 0 bases, and 16 bases separated the two germline ends. The CDR3 covers 17 residues. Original methodology: Amplified reference gene primers provided the basis for estimating nucleated cell counts. Assay: immunoSEQ multiplex PCR; the TCRdb copy retains only in-frame clones and omits some. The D gene and trimming were derived from the DNA, and the V and J assignments and clone size from that table. The repertoire holds fewer than 60,000 clones, with around 75% as singletons.

The specimen was peripheral blood. This clonotype was obtained from a human donor in a cohort sampled during active COVID-19. The chain is built from TRBV7-9 and TRBJ1-1, with a tentative D call TRBD1 (6 bases). In DNA form, the CDR3 reads TGTGCCAGCAGCTTACCTCCGGACAGAATTATGAACACTGAAGCTTTCTTT. Its protein product is CASSLPPDRIMNTEAFF.